These T cell receptor beta chains were read from a single sample in a study of blood T cell repertoires in COVID-19. The method was immunoSEQ multiplex PCR; TCRdb's version includes in-frame clones alone and lacks a portion of them. This sample has 100,000 or so clones; 85% occur once, and the top ten carry 1.5% to 2%. Material for sequencing was peripheral blood. Receptors originate from a woman in her 70s with active or convalescent COVID-19. CDR3s include the opening cysteine and the closing phenylalanine or tryptophan. Each record gives: CDR3 length, clone size, D gene, V gene, J gene, CDR3 protein, CDR3 DNA. D genes are given only for firm matches. Clone size is not always given. Where it is, it says once, few, many or a class for expanded clones.

>16|.|TRBD2|TRBV3-1/TRBV3-2|TRBJ2-5
CASSHAPAGGQETQYF
TGTGCCAGCAGCCACGCTCCAGCGGGAGGGCAAGAGACCCAGTACTTC
>16|.|TRBD1|TRBV6-5|TRBJ1-1
CASSYGTGAGTTEAFF
TGTGCCAGCAGTTACGGGACAGGGGCTGGTACCACTGAAGCTTTCTTT
>16|few|.|TRBV24-1|TRBJ2-2
CATSDPTATNTGELFF
TGTGCCACCAGTGATCCGACAGCAACGAACACCGGGGAGCTGTTTTTT
>15|.|TRBD2|TRBV11-2|TRBJ2-5
CASSSGLAGGQTQYF
TGTGCCAGCAGCTCAGGACTAGCGGGGGGGCAGACCCAGTACTTC
>14|.|.|TRBV5-8|TRBJ1-5
CASSLKQGNQPQHF
TGTGCCAGCAGCTTGAAGCAGGGCAATCAGCCCCAGCATTTT
>14|.|TRBD2|TRBV5-5|TRBJ2-3
CASSPTAGADTQYF
TGTGCCAGCAGCCCGACAGCGGGGGCAGATACGCAGTATTTT
>15|once|TRBD2|TRBV2|TRBJ2-5
CASRGDYHPQETQYF
TGTGCCAGCAGGGGGGACTACCACCCTCAAGAGACCCAGTACTTC
>16|.|TRBD1|TRBV6-5|TRBJ1-5
CASSSGQGGWDQPQHF
TGTGCCAGCAGTTCAGGACAGGGTGGATGGGATCAGCCCCAGCATTTT
>18|.|.|TRBV19|TRBJ1-6
CASSIDTGTSSYNSPLHF
TGTGCCAGTAGTATAGATACGGGAACCAGCTCCTATAATTCACCCCTCCACTTT
>15|.|TRBD1|TRBV5-1|TRBJ2-1
CASSFLETGADEQFF
TGCGCCAGCAGCTTTCTCGAGACAGGGGCGGATGAGCAGTTCTTC
>10|.|.|TRBV30|TRBJ1-3
CAWREKTIYF
TGTGCCTGGAGAGAGAAGACCATATATTTT
>13|.|.|TRBV5-1|TRBJ2-7
CASSSYSAYEQYF
TGCGCCAGCAGCTCCTATTCTGCCTACGAGCAGTACTTC
>15|.|.|TRBV5-1|TRBJ2-5
CASSLGPQGSETQYF
TGCGCCAGCAGCTTGGGTCCCCAGGGTTCAGAGACCCAGTACTTC
>13|few|TRBD1|TRBV11-3|TRBJ2-7
CASSSDRGYEQYF
TGTGCCAGCAGCTCGGACAGGGGCTACGAGCAGTACTTC
>14|.|.|TRBV28|TRBJ2-7
CASSELTGSYEQYF
TGTGCCAGCAGCGAACTAACAGGGTCCTACGAGCAGTACTTC
>20|.|.|TRBV7-8|TRBJ1-5
CASSLDEAPQGKRGNQPQHF
TGTGCCAGCAGCTTAGACGAGGCTCCTCAGGGTAAGCGCGGCAATCAGCCCCAGCATTTT
>13|.|.|TRBV30|TRBJ1-2
CAWRNPGLNGYTF
TGTGCCTGGAGAAATCCAGGGCTGAATGGCTACACCTTC
>14|.|.|TRBV7-9|TRBJ1-6
CASSSDSTYSPLHF
TGTGCCAGCAGCTCGGACAGCACGTATTCACCCCTCCACTTT
>15|.|TRBD1|TRBV19|TRBJ1-1
CASSRPGQGNTEAFF
TGTGCCAGTAGTCGGCCGGGACAGGGGAACACTGAAGCTTTCTTT
>17|.|.|TRBV27|TRBJ1-2
CASSLRPDRTFNYGYTF
TGTGCCAGCAGTTTAAGGCCTGACAGGACTTTTAACTATGGCTACACCTTC
>15|.|TRBD1|TRBV3-1/TRBV3-2|TRBJ2-7
CASSQSGQGTYEQYF
TGTGCCAGCAGCCAGTCAGGACAGGGAACCTACGAGCAGTACTTC
>16|.|TRBD1|TRBV4-3|TRBJ2-5
CASSQDYRTGEETQYF
TGCGCCAGCAGCCAAGACTATCGGACAGGGGAGGAGACCCAGTACTTC
>13|.|.|TRBV5-4|TRBJ2-1
CASSLEFGGEQFF
TGTGCCAGCAGCTTGGAGTTCGGCGGTGAGCAGTTCTTC
>15|.|TRBD1|TRBV28|TRBJ1-1
CASRPPGQGNTEAFF
TGTGCCAGCAGACCCCCCGGACAGGGCAACACTGAAGCTTTCTTT
>13|.|TRBD2|TRBV5-1|TRBJ2-5
CASWTSGQETQYF
TGCGCCAGCTGGACTAGCGGACAAGAGACCCAGTACTTC
>13|.|.|TRBV2|TRBJ2-1
CASSKTGNNEQFF
TGTGCCAGCAGTAAGACAGGTAACAATGAGCAGTTCTTC
>14|once|.|TRBV7-2|TRBJ1-5
CASSPTGPNQPQHF
TGTGCCAGCAGCCCGACAGGCCCCAATCAGCCCCAGCATTTT
>15|.|TRBD2|TRBV7-2|TRBJ2-3
CASSDSGRNEDTQYF
TGTGCCAGCAGCGATAGCGGGAGAAATGAAGATACGCAGTATTTT
>16|.|.|TRBV24-1|TRBJ1-5
CATSARGWDSNQPQHF
TGTGCCACCAGTGCAAGGGGATGGGATAGCAATCAGCCCCAGCATTTT
>13|.|TRBD1|TRBV12-3/TRBV12-4|TRBJ1-2
CASSTQGAHGYTF
TGTGCCAGCAGTACCCAGGGGGCGCATGGCTACACCTTC
>14|.|TRBD1|TRBV9|TRBJ1-4
CASSVGQGGEKLFF
TGTGCCAGCAGCGTAGGACAGGGGGGTGAAAAACTGTTTTTT
>13|.|.|TRBV3-1/TRBV3-2|TRBJ2-7
CASSQVRGFEQYF
TGTGCCAGCAGCCAAGTACGGGGGTTCGAGCAGTACTTC
>15|.|TRBD1|TRBV19|TRBJ1-6
CASRTQGVDNSPLHF
TGTGCCAGTAGGACACAGGGGGTGGATAATTCACCCCTCCACTTT
>16|.|.|TRBV19|TRBJ2-2
CASSIARGTIAGELFF
TGTGCCAGTAGTATAGCTCGGGGTACGATCGCCGGGGAGCTGTTTTTT
>13|once|.|TRBV6-5|TRBJ1-5
CASGETTGQPQHF
TGTGCCAGCGGCGAGACAACAGGCCAGCCCCAGCATTTT
>16|.|TRBD2|TRBV19|TRBJ2-4
CASSNLAGGPVNIQYF
TGTGCCAGTAGTAACCTAGCGGGAGGGCCGGTAAACATTCAGTACTTC
>17|.|TRBD1|TRBV29-1|TRBJ2-3
CSVEPTTGEGGTDTQYF
TGCAGCGTTGAACCCACTACAGGGGAAGGGGGCACAGATACGCAGTATTTT
>16|.|TRBD2|TRBV7-2|TRBJ2-1
CASSWTSGGSNNEQFF
TGTGCCAGCAGCTGGACTAGCGGGGGGTCTAACAATGAGCAGTTCTTC
>15|.|.|TRBV7-9|TRBJ2-2
CASSSSQGNTGELFF
TGTGCCAGCAGCTCGTCACAGGGGAACACCGGGGAGCTGTTTTTT
>15|.|TRBD2|TRBV11-3|TRBJ2-5
CASILSGRDQETQYF
TGTGCCAGCATCCTTAGCGGGAGAGACCAAGAGACCCAGTACTTC
>13|.|.|TRBV5-8|TRBJ1-2
CASSSTGLGGYTF
TGTGCCAGCAGCTCTACAGGGTTGGGTGGCTACACCTTC
>15|.|.|TRBV3-1/TRBV3-2|TRBJ2-3
CASSQGGLSTDTQYF
TGTGCCAGCAGCCAAGGGGGACTGAGCACAGATACGCAGTATTTT
>15|.|.|TRBV18|TRBJ1-1
CASSPTKDRNTEAFF
TGTGCCAGCTCACCGACGAAGGACAGGAACACTGAAGCTTTCTTT
>14|.|.|TRBV2|TRBJ2-2
CASSSERSTGELFF
TGTGCCAGCAGTTCGGAACGGAGCACCGGGGAGCTGTTTTTT
>16|.|TRBD2|TRBV2|TRBJ2-3
CASSGGRAGGTDTQYF
TGTGCCAGCAGTGGCGGGAGGGCCGGAGGGACAGATACGCAGTATTTT
>13|once|TRBD1|TRBV4-3|TRBJ2-3
CASSQDLRTGQYF
TGCGCCAGCAGCCAAGATCTTCGGACAGGGCAGTATTTT
>15|.|.|TRBV30|TRBJ1-3
CAWSRDSFSGNTIYF
TGTGCCTGGAGCCGCGACAGCTTCTCTGGAAACACCATATATTTT
>12|.|TRBD2|TRBV28|TRBJ2-1
CASSATTSKGFF
TGTGCCAGCAGTGCGACGACTAGCAAAGGATTCTTC
>16|.|TRBD2|TRBV27|TRBJ2-1
CASSLGTSGRTIEQFF
TGTGCCAGCAGTCTCGGGACTAGCGGGCGTACAATTGAGCAGTTCTTC